This T cell receptor (beta chain) appears in the sequencing data of a study of blood T cell repertoires in COVID-19. This CDR3 spans 13 amino acids. Per the germline V gene, CDR1 is SNHLY and CDR2 is FYNNEI. V lost 8 bases, J lost 7 bases, and 14 bases lay in between. Method: immunoSEQ multiplex PCR; TCRdb's copy keeps in-frame clones and lacks some. The sample yields 200,000 to 300,000 clones, around 84% seen once. The chain carries TRBV2 and TRBJ1-4; TRBD1 might be the D (5 bases). The TCR sequence derives from a man in his fifties or sixties with acute or convalescent COVID-19. Sequenced: peripheral blood. Here the CDR3 reads CASGRGPAEKLFF. CDR3 sequence (DNA): TGTGCCAGCGGGAGGGGTCCAGCTGAAAAACTGTTTTTT.